Below, 30 T cell receptor beta chains from the same sample are listed, as sequenced in a study of CD8 T cells in Susac syndrome. Reverse transcription of roughly 0.5 to 1 ug RNA was performed with random hexamers. TCRdb analysed the immunoSEQ multiplex PCR reads with MiXCR anew, one entry per CDR3 protein. Here the sample spans roughly 250,000 distinct CDR3 sequences, about 96% being singletons. Sequenced sample: CD4+ T cells from PBMCs. The receptors shown here come from a human donor with Susac syndrome.

This chain links TRBV12-3 or TRBV12-4 with TRBJ2-1; D unclear. The V end was cut by 7 bases, the J end by 3 bases, with 19 bases between. This CDR3 comprises 16 residues. The CDR3: CASTPRRTEFYNEQFF. The CDR3 coding sequence is TGTGCCAGCACCCCTAGACGGACGGAATTCTACAATGAGCAGTTCTTC.

V gene TRBV12-3 or TRBV12-4 combines with J gene TRBJ2-7; 9 bases line up with TRBD1. The trim removed 3 bases at V and 4 bases at J, leaving 7 bases unmatched. The CDR3 spans 15 residues. CDR3 residues: CASSFGPGQGYEQYF. For the CDR3, the DNA is TGTGCCAGCAGTTTCGGACCGGGACAGGGTTACGAGCAGTACTTC.

This clonotype was detected only once. The V call is TRBV24-1, the J call TRBJ2-2; D is uncertain. CDR1 is KGHDR, CDR2 SFDVKD, per germline. CDR3 length: 13 residues. The germline V and J ends were trimmed by 4 bases and 5 bases, with 7 bases remaining between them. Written as DNA, the CDR3 is TGTGCCACCAGTGACTCCCGAACCGGGGAGCTGTTTTTT. The encoded protein is CATSDSRTGELFF.

V is TRBV15 and J is TRBJ1-1, with D perhaps matching TRBD1 (6 bases). CDR1 and CDR2 (germline): LNHNV, YYDKDF (reference sequence). Trimming left V 5 bases short and J 4 bases short, with 11 bases between. This CDR3 contains 13 residues. CDR3 loop: CATSGIGGTEAFF. DNA for the CDR3: TGTGCCACCAGCGGGATAGGGGGCACTGAAGCTTTCTTT.

The V and J genes are TRBV23-1 and TRBJ2-1; either TRBD1 or TRBD2 may supply D (5 bases each). TRBV23-1 counts as an open reading frame of uncertain function. The CDR3 extends over 16 amino acids. V lost 3 bases to trimming and J lost 6 bases, with 18 bases between them. CDR3 amino acids: CASSHPNRQGPNEQFF. CDR3 coding DNA: TGCGCCAGCAGTCACCCCAATAGGCAGGGACCCAATGAGCAGTTCTTC.

V usage is TRBV18 and J usage is TRBJ1-2; D is undetermined. Germline CDR1 is KGHSH and CDR2 is LQKENI. The CDR3 contains 13 residues. Between the trimmed V and J ends, which lost 3 bases and 3 bases, there was a span of 8 bases. The CDR3 spells CASSPSEDYGYTF. Here the CDR3 DNA reads TGTGCCAGCTCACCGTCGGAGGACTATGGCTACACCTTC. The full variable domain, its missing parts supplied by reference TRBV18 and TRBJ1-2, is NAGVMQNPRHLVRRRGQEARLRCSPMKGHSHVYWYRQLPEEGLKFMVYLQKENIIDESGMPKERFSAEFPKEGPSILRIQQVVRGDSAAYFCASSPSEDYGYTFGSGTRLTVV.

The chain uses TRBV25-1 and TRBJ1-1; D call uncertain. CDR3 length: 13 amino acids. V was pared by 8 bases and J by 1 base, with 11 bases between. Per the germline V gene, CDR1 is MGHDK and CDR2 is SYGVNS. The CDR3 sequence: CASRKIENTEAFF. CDR3 sequence (DNA): TGTGCCAGCCGGAAGATAGAGAACACTGAAGCTTTCTTT.

This rearrangement joins TRBV29-1 to TRBJ2-3, with D perhaps TRBD1 (5 bases). Deletions cut 4 bases from V and 1 base from J, with 12 bases between. The CDR3 sequence is 14 residues long. CDR1 SQVTM and CDR2 ANQGSEA come from the germline V gene. CDR3 bases: TGCAGCGTTGTAGGGGTCAGGGGCACAGATACGCAGTATTTT. Translating it yields CSVVGVRGTDTQYF.

A single count supports this clonotype. The V and J genes are TRBV20-1 and TRBJ2-5; 8 bases match TRBD1. The germline V gene encodes CDR1 DFQATT and CDR2 SNEGSKA (reference sequence). There are 15 residues in the CDR3. V lost 6 bases to trimming and J lost 5 bases; unmatched junction nucleotides: 14. In DNA form, the CDR3 reads TGCAGTGCCCGACCCACCGGGACAGGTCGTGAGACCCAGTACTTC. This sequence encodes CSARPTGTGRETQYF.

V usage is TRBV29-1 and J usage is TRBJ1-4; maybe TRBD1 (5 bases). The V end was cut by 4 bases, the J end by 8 bases, with 17 bases between. The CDR3 has 14 amino acids. Germline V gene lookup returns CDR1 SQVTM and CDR2 ANQGSEA. The CDR3 protein is CSVAPQGGREKLFF. The CDR3 DNA reads TGCAGCGTTGCCCCTCAGGGAGGTCGAGAAAAACTGTTTTTT.

V is TRBV2 and J is TRBJ2-2; no clear D. Trimming shortened V by 0 bases and J by 0 bases, and 11 bases separated the two germline ends. Germline V gene lookup returns CDR1 SNHLY and CDR2 FYNNEI. There are 17 residues in the CDR3. The CDR3 is CASSEAPNHPNTGELFF. The CDR3 nucleotides are TGTGCCAGCAGTGAAGCCCCCAACCACCCGAACACCGGGGAGCTGTTTTTT.

This sequence joins TRBV28 and TRBJ2-6, with D unclear. Trimming removed 7 bases at V and 1 base at J, with 11 bases between. Germline lookup yields CDR1 MDHEN and CDR2 SYDVKM. The CDR3 extends over 15 amino acids. The CDR3 DNA follows: TGTGCCAGCACTACGATAGGATCTGGGGCCAACGTCCTGACTTTC. Protein sequence: CASTTIGSGANVLTF.

The gene calls are TRBV30 and TRBJ1-3; D remains ambiguous. Germline-derived CDR1 and CDR2 are GTSNPN and SVGIG (reference sequence). The V end lost 5 bases, the J end lost 4 bases, and 15 bases lay between the germline ends. CDR3 length: 14 amino acids. The CDR3 sequence is CAWLDLQKGNTIYF. The CDR3 nucleotides are TGTGCCTGGTTGGACCTTCAAAAAGGAAACACCATATATTTT.

The count of this clonotype is one. CDR3 nucleotide sequence: TGTGCCAGCAGTTCGTTTGGGGCAGCCAAAAACATTCAGTACTTC. This gives the protein CASSSFGAAKNIQYF. The chain couples TRBV28 to TRBJ2-4; tentative D call: TRBD1 (5 bases). The CDR3 extends over 15 amino acids. Trimming shortened V by 4 bases and J by 0 bases, and 10 bases separated the two germline ends. Germline V CDR1 and CDR2: MDHEN, SYDVKM.

The genes are TRBV3-1 and TRBJ1-1; D is undetermined. V was clipped by 1 base and J by 0 bases, with 6 bases between them. CDR1 is LGHDT and CDR2 is YNNKEL in the germline V gene (reference sequence). The CDR3 sequence is 14 residues long. CDR3 coding DNA: TGTGCCAGCAGCCAAGGTGGGTTGAACACTGAAGCTTTCTTT. It translates to CASSQGGLNTEAFF.

The V and J genes are TRBV12-3 or TRBV12-4 and TRBJ2-2; no reliable D call. There are 12 residues in the CDR3. V lost 5 bases to trimming and J lost 5 bases, with 6 bases between them. CDR3 sequence (DNA): TGTGCCAGCAGTCCCTTGACCGGGGAGCTGTTTTTT. Its protein product is CASSPLTGELFF.

This rearrangement joins TRBV14 to TRBJ2-1, with unresolved D. This CDR3 has 14 amino acids. The germline CDR1 and CDR2 sequences are SGHDN and FVKESK. Deletions cut 4 bases from V and 4 bases from J, with 11 bases between. In nucleotides, the CDR3 is TGTGCCAGCAGCCGTTCACTAACGTACAATGAGCAGTTCTTC. Residues: CASSRSLTYNEQFF.

This chain joins TRBV30 and TRBJ2-1; D ambiguous. V dropped 0 bases and J dropped 5 bases, with 5 bases sitting between them. This CDR3 has 12 residues. CDR1 is GTSNPN and CDR2 is SVGIG in the germline V gene (reference sequence). CDR3 nucleotides: TGTGCCTGGAGTGTACACCACAATGAGCAGTTCTTC. Translating it yields CAWSVHHNEQFF.

The V and J genes are TRBV3-1 and TRBJ2-5, with D hard to call. This CDR3 has 14 residues. Between the trimmed V and J ends, which lost 3 bases and 0 bases, there was a span of 8 bases. CDR1 and CDR2 from the germline V gene are LGHDT and YNNKEL (reference sequence). The DNA for the CDR3 is TGTGCCAGCAGCCATTTAAGCGACCAAGAGACCCAGTACTTC. Protein sequence: CASSHLSDQETQYF.

The chain combines TRBV29-1 with TRBJ2-7; 9 nucleotides align to TRBD1. The CDR3 has 13 residues. J was trimmed by 4 bases and V by 6 bases; bases with no gene match: 7. Germline CDR1 SQVTM, CDR2 ANQGSEA. CDR3 DNA: TGCAGCGTCTCCGGACAGGGGTTTTACGAGCAGTACTTC. Residues: CSVSGQGFYEQYF.

J is TRBJ1-1 and V is TRBV7-9; D ambiguous. The V gene lost 0 bases and the J gene lost 4 bases, with 9 bases spanning the gap. The length of the CDR3 is 14 residues. Germline CDR1 and CDR2: SEHNR and FQNEAQ (reference sequence). CDR3 DNA: TGTGCCAGCAGCTTAGCTGAATTAGGCACTGAAGCTTTCTTT. This translates into CASSLAELGTEAFF.

The rearrangement uses TRBV7-9 and TRBJ2-3; D gene unclear. Per the germline V gene, CDR1 is SEHNR and CDR2 is FQNEAQ (reference sequence). The CDR3 has 13 amino acids. V was clipped by 4 bases and J by 2 bases, with 7 bases between them. The CDR3 spells CASSSVPTDTQYF. The CDR3 coding sequence is TGTGCCAGCAGCTCCGTCCCCACAGATACGCAGTATTTT.

The chain recombines TRBV6-6 with TRBJ1-2; 10 bases fit TRBD1. V was clipped by 7 bases and J by 0 bases; unmatched bases: 5. Germline values: CDR1 MNHNY, CDR2 SVGAGI (reference sequence). This CDR3 has 15 residues. DNA of the CDR3: TGTGCCAGCACCGACGGACAGGGGGCTAACTATGGCTACACCTTC. Protein: CASTDGQGANYGYTF.

This clonotype was seen a single time. This chain uses TRBV3-1 with TRBJ1-2; maybe TRBD1 (5 bases). This CDR3 comprises 15 residues. Trimming removed 2 bases at V and 3 bases at J, with 13 bases between. The V gene's germline CDR1 is LGHDT and CDR2 YNNKEL (reference sequence). DNA of the CDR3: TGTGCCAGCAGCCAATTCATTGACAGCTACTATGGCTACACCTTC. The encoded protein is CASSQFIDSYYGYTF.

This chain uses TRBV30 with TRBJ2-3, with TRBD2 matching 14 bases. Germline lookup yields CDR1 GTSNPN and CDR2 SVGIG (reference sequence). CDR3 length: 13 residues. The junction had 1 base not matched to a gene; V was cut back by 8 bases and J by 3 bases. The CDR3 loop is CARTSGRTDTQYF. The CDR3 nucleotides read TGTGCCAGGACTAGCGGGAGGACAGATACGCAGTATTTT.

The V call is TRBV20-1, the J call TRBJ2-3; D possibly corresponds to TRBD1 (5 bases). V lost 5 bases, J lost 0 bases, and 18 bases lay in between. CDR1 and CDR2 from the germline V gene are DFQATT and SNEGSKA (reference sequence). This CDR3 spans 16 amino acids. The CDR3: CSAPNALDKSTDTQYF. CDR3 sequence (DNA): TGCAGTGCTCCCAATGCGTTGGACAAGAGCACAGATACGCAGTATTTT.

This sequence joins TRBV20-1 and TRBJ2-1; 10 bases are a match to TRBD1. The length of the CDR3 is 15 residues. After removal of 5 bases from V and 7 bases from J, the junction contained 11 bases not matched to a gene. Per germline, CDR1 DFQATT and CDR2 SNEGSKA (reference sequence). The CDR3 coding sequence is TGCAGTGCTCCCGCACTCCAGGACAGGGGGAATGAGCAGTTCTTC. Translating gives CSAPALQDRGNEQFF.

The chain combines TRBV20-1 with TRBJ1-2; 7 nucleotides match TRBD1. With V trimmed by 0 bases and J by 1 base, 2 bases remained unmatched. Germline assignment: CDR1 DFQATT and CDR2 SNEGSKA (reference sequence). This CDR3 region has 14 residues. CDR3 protein: CSARETGHNYGYTF. DNA of the CDR3: TGCAGTGCTAGAGAGACAGGGCATAACTATGGCTACACCTTC.

The rearrangement joins TRBV29-1 to TRBJ2-1, with TRBD2 identical over 8 bases. This CDR3 is 15 amino acids long. The junction had 8 bases not matched to a gene; V was cut back by 7 bases and J by 0 bases. The germline V gene encodes CDR1 SQVTM and CDR2 ANQGSEA. CDR3 residues: CSGREGMDSYNEQFF. DNA for the CDR3: TGCAGCGGACGGGAGGGAATGGACTCCTACAATGAGCAGTTCTTC.

This chain links TRBV5-1 with TRBJ2-7, with TRBD2 identical over 10 bases. Germline values: CDR1 SGHRS, CDR2 YFSETQ. V trimming: 1 base; J trimming: 5 bases; junction bases outside the gene matches: 6. The CDR3 runs to 15 residues. CDR3 bases: TGCGCCAGCAGCTTGTTACAGCGGGAGGGCCACGAGCAGTACTTC. Protein: CASSLLQREGHEQYF.